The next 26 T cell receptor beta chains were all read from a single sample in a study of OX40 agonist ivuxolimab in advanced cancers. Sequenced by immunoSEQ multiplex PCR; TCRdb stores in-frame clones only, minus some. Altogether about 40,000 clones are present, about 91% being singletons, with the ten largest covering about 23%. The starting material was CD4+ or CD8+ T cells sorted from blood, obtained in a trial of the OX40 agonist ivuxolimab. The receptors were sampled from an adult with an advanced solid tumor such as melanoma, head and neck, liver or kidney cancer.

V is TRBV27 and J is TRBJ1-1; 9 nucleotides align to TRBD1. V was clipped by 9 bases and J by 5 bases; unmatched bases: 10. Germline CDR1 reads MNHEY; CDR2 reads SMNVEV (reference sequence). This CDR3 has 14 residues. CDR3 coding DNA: TGTGCCAGTGGCCCGGACAGGGGATGGACTGAAGCTTTCTTT. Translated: CASGPDRGWTEAFF.

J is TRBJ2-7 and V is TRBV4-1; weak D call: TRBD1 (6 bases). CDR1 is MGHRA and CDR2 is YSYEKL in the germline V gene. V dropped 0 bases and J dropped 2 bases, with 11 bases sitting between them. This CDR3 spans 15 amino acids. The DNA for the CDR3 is TGCGCCAGCAGCCAAGATTCGAGACAGGCCTACGAGCAGTACTTC. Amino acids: CASSQDSRQAYEQYF.

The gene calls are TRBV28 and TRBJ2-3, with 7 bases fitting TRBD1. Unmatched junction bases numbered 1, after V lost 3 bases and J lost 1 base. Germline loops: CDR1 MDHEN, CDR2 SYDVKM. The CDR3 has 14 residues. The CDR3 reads CASSFGQGTDTQYF. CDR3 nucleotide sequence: TGTGCCAGCAGTTTTGGACAGGGCACAGATACGCAGTATTTT.

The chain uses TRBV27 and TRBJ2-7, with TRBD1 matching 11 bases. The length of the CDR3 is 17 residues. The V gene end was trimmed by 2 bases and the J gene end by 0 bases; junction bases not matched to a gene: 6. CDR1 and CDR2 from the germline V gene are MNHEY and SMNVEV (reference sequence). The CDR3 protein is CASSLLLGTGGSYEQYF. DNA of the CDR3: TGTGCCAGCAGTTTACTTTTAGGGACAGGGGGCTCCTACGAGCAGTACTTC.

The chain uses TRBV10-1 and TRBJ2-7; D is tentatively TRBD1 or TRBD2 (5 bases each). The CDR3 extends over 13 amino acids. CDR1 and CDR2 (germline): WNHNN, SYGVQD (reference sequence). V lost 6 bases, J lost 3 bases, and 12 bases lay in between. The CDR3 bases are TGCGCCAGCAGCGAGGGACCCCACTACGAGCAGTACTTC. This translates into CASSEGPHYEQYF.

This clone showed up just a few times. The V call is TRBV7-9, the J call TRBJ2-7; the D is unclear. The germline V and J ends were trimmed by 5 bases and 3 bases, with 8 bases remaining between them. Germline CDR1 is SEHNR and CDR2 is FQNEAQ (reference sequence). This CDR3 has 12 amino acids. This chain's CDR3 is CASSQQDYEQYF. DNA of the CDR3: TGTGCCAGCAGCCAACAAGACTACGAGCAGTACTTC. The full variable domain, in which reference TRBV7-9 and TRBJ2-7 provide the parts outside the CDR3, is DTGVSQNPRHKITKRGQNVTFRCDPISEHNRLYWYRQTLGQGPEFLTYFQNEAQLEKSRLLSDRFSAERPKGSFSTLEIQRTEQGDSAMYLCASSQQDYEQYFGPGTRLTVT.

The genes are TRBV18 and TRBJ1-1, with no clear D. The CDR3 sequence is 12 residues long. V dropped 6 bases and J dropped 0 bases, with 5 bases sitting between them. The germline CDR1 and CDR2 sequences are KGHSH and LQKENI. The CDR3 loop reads CASSGMNTEAFF. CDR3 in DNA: TGTGCCAGCTCGGGGATGAACACTGAAGCTTTCTTT.

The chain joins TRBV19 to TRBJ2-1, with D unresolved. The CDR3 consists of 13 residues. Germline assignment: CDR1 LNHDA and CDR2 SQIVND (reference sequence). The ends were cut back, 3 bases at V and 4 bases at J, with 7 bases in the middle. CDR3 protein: CASSIGPYNEQFF. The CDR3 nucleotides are TGTGCCAGTAGTATTGGACCTTACAATGAGCAGTTCTTC.

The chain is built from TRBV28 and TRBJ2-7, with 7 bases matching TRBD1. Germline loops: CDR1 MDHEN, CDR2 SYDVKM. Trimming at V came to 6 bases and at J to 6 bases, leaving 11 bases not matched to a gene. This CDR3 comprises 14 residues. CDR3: CASSPQTGNSEQYF. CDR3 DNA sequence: TGTGCCAGCAGCCCTCAGACAGGGAACTCCGAGCAGTACTTC.

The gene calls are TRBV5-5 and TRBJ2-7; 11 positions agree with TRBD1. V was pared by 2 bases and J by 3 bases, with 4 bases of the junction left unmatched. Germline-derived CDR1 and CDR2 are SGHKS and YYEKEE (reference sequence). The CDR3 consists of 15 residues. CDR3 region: CASSLYGTGGYEQYF. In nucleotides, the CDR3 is TGTGCCAGCAGCTTATACGGGACAGGGGGCTACGAGCAGTACTTC. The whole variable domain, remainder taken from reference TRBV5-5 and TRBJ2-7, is DAGVTQSPTHLIKTRGQQVTLRCSPISGHKSVSWYQQVLGQGPQFIFQYYEKEERGRGNFPDRFSARQFPNYSSELNVNALLLGDSALYLCASSLYGTGGYEQYFGPGTRLTVT.

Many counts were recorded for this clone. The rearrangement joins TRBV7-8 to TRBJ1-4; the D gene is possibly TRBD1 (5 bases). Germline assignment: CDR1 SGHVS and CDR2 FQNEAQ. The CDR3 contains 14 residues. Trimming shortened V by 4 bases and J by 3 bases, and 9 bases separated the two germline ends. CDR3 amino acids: CASSSRDPNEKLFF. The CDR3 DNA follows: TGTGCCAGCAGCTCCCGGGACCCTAATGAAAAACTGTTTTTT. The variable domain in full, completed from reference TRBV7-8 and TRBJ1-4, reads GAGVSQSPRYKVAKRGQDVALRCDPISGHVSLFWYQQALGQGPEFLTYFQNEAQLDKSGLPSDRFFAERPEGSVSTLKIQRTQQEDSAVYLCASSSRDPNEKLFFGSGTQLSVL.

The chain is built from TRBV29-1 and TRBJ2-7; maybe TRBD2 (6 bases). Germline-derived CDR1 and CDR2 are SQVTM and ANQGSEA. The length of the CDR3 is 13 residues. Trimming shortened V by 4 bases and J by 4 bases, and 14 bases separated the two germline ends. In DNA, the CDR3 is TGCAGCGTTGTACGAACGGCGGGATACGAGCAGTACTTC. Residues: CSVVRTAGYEQYF.

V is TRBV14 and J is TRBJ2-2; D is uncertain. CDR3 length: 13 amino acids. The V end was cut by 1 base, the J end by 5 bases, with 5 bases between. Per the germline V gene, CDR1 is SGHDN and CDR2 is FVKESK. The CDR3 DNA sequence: TGTGCCAGCAGCCAAGTATCGACCGGGGAGCTGTTTTTT. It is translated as CASSQVSTGELFF.

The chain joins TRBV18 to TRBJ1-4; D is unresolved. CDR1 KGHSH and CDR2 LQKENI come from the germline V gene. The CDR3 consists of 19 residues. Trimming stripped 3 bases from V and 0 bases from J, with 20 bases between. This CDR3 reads CASSPAAPDGPATNEKLFF. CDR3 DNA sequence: TGTGCCAGCTCACCCGCCGCCCCAGACGGGCCCGCAACTAATGAAAAACTGTTTTTT.

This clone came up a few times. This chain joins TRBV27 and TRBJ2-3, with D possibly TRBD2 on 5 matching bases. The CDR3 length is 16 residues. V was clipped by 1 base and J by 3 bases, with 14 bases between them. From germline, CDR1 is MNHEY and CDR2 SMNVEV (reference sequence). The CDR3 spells CASSLYWVVATDTQYF. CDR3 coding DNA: TGTGCCAGCAGTTTATATTGGGTGGTAGCGACAGATACGCAGTATTTT.

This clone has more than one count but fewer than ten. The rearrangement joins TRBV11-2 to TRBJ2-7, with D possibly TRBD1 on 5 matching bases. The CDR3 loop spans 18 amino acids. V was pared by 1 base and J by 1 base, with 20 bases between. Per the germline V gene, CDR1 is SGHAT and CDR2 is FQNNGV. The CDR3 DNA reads TGTGCCAGCAGCTTAGGACCATCGACAGCCCCTAAGTCCTACGAGCAGTACTTC. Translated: CASSLGPSTAPKSYEQYF.

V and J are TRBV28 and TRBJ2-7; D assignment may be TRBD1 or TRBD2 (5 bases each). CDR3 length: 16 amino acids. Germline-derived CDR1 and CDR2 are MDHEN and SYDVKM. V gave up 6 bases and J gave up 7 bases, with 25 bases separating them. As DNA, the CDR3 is TGTGCCAGCAGCTCCTCCCGGGACGCCTGGAAGGGGGAGCAGTACTTC. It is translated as CASSSSRDAWKGEQYF.

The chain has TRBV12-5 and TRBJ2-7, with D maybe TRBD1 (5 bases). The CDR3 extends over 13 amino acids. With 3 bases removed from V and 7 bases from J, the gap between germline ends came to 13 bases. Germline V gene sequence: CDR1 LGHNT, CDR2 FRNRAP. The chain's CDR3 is CASGFPRGGEQYF. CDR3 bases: TGTGCTAGTGGTTTTCCAAGGGGTGGGGAGCAGTACTTC.

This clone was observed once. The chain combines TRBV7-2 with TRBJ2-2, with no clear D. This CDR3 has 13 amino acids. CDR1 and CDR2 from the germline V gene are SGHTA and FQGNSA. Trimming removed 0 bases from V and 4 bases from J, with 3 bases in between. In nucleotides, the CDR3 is TGTGCCAGCAGCTTAGCCGGCACCGGGGAGCTGTTTTTT. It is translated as CASSLAGTGELFF.

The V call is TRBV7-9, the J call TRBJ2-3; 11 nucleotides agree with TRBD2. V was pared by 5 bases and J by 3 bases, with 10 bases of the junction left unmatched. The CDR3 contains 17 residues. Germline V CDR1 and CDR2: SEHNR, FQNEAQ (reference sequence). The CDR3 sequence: CASSPPLAGGRTDTQYF. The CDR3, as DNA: TGTGCCAGCAGCCCTCCCTTAGCGGGAGGGAGGACAGATACGCAGTATTTT.

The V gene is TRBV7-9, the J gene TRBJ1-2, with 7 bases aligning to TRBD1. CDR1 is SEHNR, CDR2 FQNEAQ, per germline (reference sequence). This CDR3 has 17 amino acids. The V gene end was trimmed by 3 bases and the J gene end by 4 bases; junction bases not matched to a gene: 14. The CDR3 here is CASSFHKRTGDGYGYTF. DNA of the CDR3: TGTGCCAGCAGCTTCCACAAACGAACAGGGGACGGCTATGGCTACACCTTC. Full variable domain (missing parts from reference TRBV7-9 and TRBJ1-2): DTGVSQNPRHKITKRGQNVTFRCDPISEHNRLYWYRQTLGQGPEFLTYFQNEAQLEKSRLLSDRFSAERPKGSFSTLEIQRTEQGDSAMYLCASSFHKRTGDGYGYTFGSGTRLTVV.

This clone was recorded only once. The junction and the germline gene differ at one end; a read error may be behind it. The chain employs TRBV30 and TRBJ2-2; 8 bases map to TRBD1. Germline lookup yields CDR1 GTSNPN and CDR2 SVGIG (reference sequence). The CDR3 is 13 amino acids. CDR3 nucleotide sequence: TGTGCCTGGAGGGACAGGGCTAAACGGGGAGCTGTTTTT. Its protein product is CAWRDRAKRGAVF.

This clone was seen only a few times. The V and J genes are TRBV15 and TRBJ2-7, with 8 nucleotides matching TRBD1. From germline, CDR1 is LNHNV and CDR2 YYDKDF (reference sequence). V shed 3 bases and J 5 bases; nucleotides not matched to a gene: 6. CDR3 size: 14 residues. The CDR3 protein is CATSSVQGVNEQYF. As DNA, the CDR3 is TGTGCCACCAGCAGCGTACAGGGGGTTAACGAGCAGTACTTC. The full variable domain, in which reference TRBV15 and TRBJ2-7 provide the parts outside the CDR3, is DAMVIQNPRYQVTQFGKPVTLSCSQTLNHNVMYWYQQKSSQAPKLLFHYYDKDFNNEADTPDNFQSRRPNTSFCFLDIRSPGLGDTAMYLCATSSVQGVNEQYFGPGTRLTVT.

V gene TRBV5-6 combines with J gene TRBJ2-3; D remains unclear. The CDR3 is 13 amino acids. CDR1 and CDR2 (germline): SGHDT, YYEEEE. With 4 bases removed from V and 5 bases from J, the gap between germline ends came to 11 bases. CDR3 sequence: CASSQRSRDTQYF. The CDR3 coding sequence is TGTGCCAGCAGCCAAAGGTCCAGAGATACGCAGTATTTT.

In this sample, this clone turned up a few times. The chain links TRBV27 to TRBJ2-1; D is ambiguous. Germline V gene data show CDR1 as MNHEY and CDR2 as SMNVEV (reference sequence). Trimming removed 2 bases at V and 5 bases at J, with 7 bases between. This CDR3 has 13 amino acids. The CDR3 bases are TGTGCCAGCAGTTTAGTGGGAAACAATGAGCAGTTCTTC. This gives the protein CASSLVGNNEQFF.

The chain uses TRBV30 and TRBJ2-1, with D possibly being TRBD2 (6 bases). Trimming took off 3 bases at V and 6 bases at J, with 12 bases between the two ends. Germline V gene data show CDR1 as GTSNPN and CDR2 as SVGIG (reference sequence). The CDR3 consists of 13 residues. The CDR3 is CAWREGRVNEQFF. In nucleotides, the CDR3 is TGTGCCTGGAGGGAGGGAAGGGTCAATGAGCAGTTCTTC.